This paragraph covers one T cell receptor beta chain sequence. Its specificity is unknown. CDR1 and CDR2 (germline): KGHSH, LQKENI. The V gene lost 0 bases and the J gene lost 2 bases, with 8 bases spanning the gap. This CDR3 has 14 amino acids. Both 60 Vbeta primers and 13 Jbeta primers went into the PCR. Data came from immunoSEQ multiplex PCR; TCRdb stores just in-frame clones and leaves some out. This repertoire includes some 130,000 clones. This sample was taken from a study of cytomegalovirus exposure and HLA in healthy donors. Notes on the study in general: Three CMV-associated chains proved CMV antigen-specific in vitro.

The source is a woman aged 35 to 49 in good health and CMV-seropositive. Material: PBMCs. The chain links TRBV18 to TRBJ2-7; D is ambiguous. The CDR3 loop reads CASSPPVQTYEQYF. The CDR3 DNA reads TGTGCCAGCTCACCACCGGTACAGACCTACGAGCAGTACTTC.